What follows are 20 T cell receptor beta chains derived from one specimen sequenced in a study of cytomegalovirus exposure and HLA in healthy donors. The table came from immunoSEQ multiplex PCR; TCRdb's copy has only in-frame clones and leaves some out. The data show roughly 300,000 clones, roughly 89% seen once. The source material was PBMCs. These receptors were obtained from a woman under 30 in good health and CMV-seronegative.

The gene calls are TRBV18 and TRBJ2-7, with TRBD1 identical over 10 bases. The V and J ends lost 3 bases and 2 bases, in that order; junction bases with no gene match: 10. The CDR3 totals 17 residues. Per the germline V gene, CDR1 is KGHSH and CDR2 is LQKENI. CDR3 residues: CASSPASSGTGAYEQYF. CDR3 bases: TGTGCCAGCTCACCTGCCTCTTCCGGGACAGGGGCCTACGAGCAGTACTTC.

This clone has a single count. V is TRBV4-3 and J is TRBJ2-1; 12 positions agree with TRBD2. With V trimmed by 2 bases and J by 8 bases, 4 bases remained unmatched. Germline loops: CDR1 LGHNA, CDR2 YSLEER. This CDR3 is 15 amino acids long. The CDR3 bases are TGCGCCAGCAGCCAACTAGCGGGAGGGCCTCATGAGCAGTTCTTC. Its protein product is CASSQLAGGPHEQFF.

The chain couples TRBV2 to TRBJ1-5, with D tentatively TRBD1 (5 bases). This CDR3 has 15 residues. V gave up 2 bases and J gave up 7 bases, with 15 bases separating them. Per germline, CDR1 SNHLY and CDR2 FYNNEI. CDR3 sequence: CASSETAQGGQPQHF. The CDR3 DNA reads TGTGCCAGCAGTGAAACGGCGCAGGGAGGCCAGCCCCAGCATTTT.

The gene calls are TRBV11-2 and TRBJ2-5; 12 bases line up with TRBD1. CDR3 length: 17 amino acids. Germline CDR1 and CDR2: SGHAT and FQNNGV. V gave up 0 bases and J gave up 4 bases; unmatched junction bases: 6. The CDR3 nucleotides read TGTGCCAGCAGCTTAGATTGGGGGGACAGGGGGCGAGAGACCCAGTACTTC. Its protein is CASSLDWGDRGRETQYF.

V usage is TRBV27 and J usage is TRBJ2-7, with 9 bases lining up with TRBD2. The CDR3 contains 20 residues. Looked up from germline, CDR1 is MNHEY and CDR2 is SMNVEV (reference sequence). Trimming removed 2 bases from V and 3 bases from J; junction bases left unmatched: 20. In DNA form, the CDR3 reads TGTGCCAGCAGTTTAAGTTTCCCCGGACTAGCGCCGAAAGGTGGCTACGAGCAGTACTTC. This codes for CASSLSFPGLAPKGGYEQYF.

The CDR3: CASSRTLEIDTDTQYF. The CDR3 DNA reads as TGTGCCAGCAGCCGAACGTTAGAAATAGATACAGATACGCAGTATTTT. The chain joins TRBV7-3 to TRBJ2-3, with D uncertain. Germline CDR1 is SGHTA and CDR2 is FQGTGA. V was pared by 5 bases and J by 3 bases, with 18 bases between. The CDR3 sequence is 16 residues long.

V gene TRBV6-5 combines with J gene TRBJ2-7; D possibly corresponds to TRBD2 (7 bases). This CDR3 contains 15 residues. Germline V gene lookup returns CDR1 MNHEY and CDR2 SVGAGI. Trimming removed 6 bases from V and 7 bases from J, with 22 bases in between. This CDR3 is CASSPRTSPRGEQYF. Here the CDR3 DNA reads TGTGCCAGCAGCCCCCGGACTAGTCCTAGGGGGGAGCAGTACTTC.

The J gene is TRBJ2-2, the V gene TRBV6-5, with D unclear. Deletions cut 0 bases from V and 2 bases from J, with 7 bases between. This CDR3 region has 15 residues. Germline V gene sequence: CDR1 MNHEY, CDR2 SVGAGI. The chain's CDR3 is CASSYSRSNTGELFF. CDR3 sequence (DNA): TGTGCCAGCAGTTACTCAAGGAGTAACACCGGGGAGCTGTTTTTT.

The gene calls are TRBV7-3 and TRBJ2-1; tentative D call: TRBD2 (6 bases). The ends were cut back, 2 bases at V and 9 bases at J, with 14 bases in the middle. CDR3 size: 14 residues. Germline CDR1 and CDR2: SGHTA and FQGTGA. CDR3 in amino acids: CASSLADLGGEQFF. CDR3 bases: TGTGCCAGCAGCTTAGCGGACCTGGGGGGTGAGCAGTTCTTC.

This chain connects TRBV28 to TRBJ2-7, with 9 positions matching TRBD1. Trimming at V came to 5 bases and at J to 1 base, leaving 6 bases not matched to a gene. The CDR3 extends over 15 amino acids. Per germline, CDR1 MDHEN and CDR2 SYDVKM. This CDR3 is CASSHTGTGSYEQYF. The CDR3 nucleotides are TGTGCCAGCAGTCACACCGGGACAGGGTCCTACGAGCAGTACTTC.

The rearrangement uses TRBV7-2 and TRBJ2-1; maybe TRBD2 (6 bases). The V and J ends lost 3 bases and 4 bases respectively, with 7 bases between them. CDR3 size: 13 residues. The germline CDR1 and CDR2 sequences are SGHTA and FQGNSA. The CDR3 loop reads CASSLGLYNEQFF. The CDR3 DNA is TGTGCCAGCAGCTTGGGACTTTACAATGAGCAGTTCTTC.

The rearrangement uses TRBV4-3 and TRBJ2-6; D is unresolved. V was pared by 4 bases and J by 1 base, with 8 bases between. This CDR3 is 15 amino acids long. The germline CDR1 and CDR2 sequences are LGHNA and YSLEER. CDR3 residues: CASSPTRSGANVLTF. The CDR3, as DNA: TGCGCCAGCAGCCCAACCAGGTCTGGGGCCAACGTCCTGACTTTC.

The genes are TRBV28 and TRBJ2-7; 11 bases are shared with TRBD2. Germline CDR1 MDHEN, CDR2 SYDVKM. After removal of 5 bases from V and 1 base from J, the junction contained 4 bases not matched to a gene. This CDR3 contains 15 residues. CDR3 sequence: CASSATSGISYEQYF. DNA of the CDR3: TGTGCCAGCAGTGCGACTAGCGGGATTTCCTACGAGCAGTACTTC. The variable domain in full, with the rest retrieved from reference TRBV28 and TRBJ2-7, is DVKVTQSSRYLVKRTGEKVFLECVQDMDHENMFWYRQDPGLGLRLIYFSYDVKMKEKGDIPEGYSVSREKKERFSLILESASTNQTSMYLCASSATSGISYEQYFGPGTRLTVT.

The V and J genes are TRBV5-1 and TRBJ1-1, with D uncertain. The length of the CDR3 is 13 residues. The germline V and J ends were trimmed by 4 bases and 6 bases, with 13 bases remaining between them. Looked up from germline, CDR1 is SGHRS and CDR2 is YFSETQ. In DNA, the CDR3 is TGCGCCAGCAGCCCCGGGGAGGGCCCTGAAGCTTTCTTT. It yields the protein CASSPGEGPEAFF.

The rearrangement joins TRBV9 to TRBJ2-3; 7 positions agree with TRBD2. The CDR3 covers 17 residues. Unmatched junction bases numbered 11, after V lost 0 bases and J lost 4 bases. Germline V CDR1 and CDR2: SGDLS, YYNGEE. CDR3 coding DNA: TGTGCCAGCAGCGTAGCTAGCTCGGCGGGAGTTGCAGATACGCAGTATTTT. Residues: CASSVASSAGVADTQYF.

The chain employs TRBV5-1 and TRBJ1-1; TRBD1 agrees at 10 bases. V shed 5 bases and J 5 bases; nucleotides not matched to a gene: 3. The CDR3 consists of 13 residues. CDR1 and CDR2 (germline): SGHRS, YFSETQ. The CDR3 DNA reads as TGCGCCAGCAGTGACAGGGGGCGTACTGAAGCTTTCTTT. This sequence encodes CASSDRGRTEAFF. Full variable domain (outside the CDR3, taken from reference TRBV5-1 and TRBJ1-1): KAGVTQTPRYLIKTRGQQVTLSCSPISGHRSVSWYQQTPGQGLQFLFEYFSETQRNKGNFPGRFSGRQFSNSRSEMNVSTLELGDSALYLCASSDRGRTEAFFGQGTRLTVV.

The CDR3 protein is CASSPGGDGTYGGYTF. CDR3 sequence (DNA): TGTGCCAGCTCTCCCGGGGGGGACGGGACCTATGGAGGCTACACCTTC. The rearrangement joins TRBV18 to TRBJ1-2; D possibly corresponds to TRBD1 (5 bases). This CDR3 has 16 residues. Trimming pared 6 bases from V and 8 bases from J, leaving 25 bases between. The germline V gene encodes CDR1 KGHSH and CDR2 LQKENI.

The chain joins TRBV11-3 to TRBJ1-1; 8 nucleotides agree with TRBD1. V dropped 0 bases and J dropped 1; count of bases not matched to a gene: 7. CDR1 SGHNT and CDR2 YENEEA come from the germline V gene. This CDR3 region has 17 residues. The CDR3: CASSLEEQGQANTEAFF. The CDR3 DNA follows: TGTGCCAGCAGCTTAGAGGAGCAGGGACAGGCGAACACTGAAGCTTTCTTT. The full variable domain, in which reference TRBV11-3 and TRBJ1-1 provide the parts outside the CDR3, is EAGVVQSPRYKIIEKKQPVAFWCNPISGHNTLYWYLQNLGQGPELLIRYENEEAVDDSQLPKDRFSAERLKGVDSTLKIQPAELGDSAVYLCASSLEEQGQANTEAFFGQGTRLTVV.

The V gene is TRBV7-9, the J gene TRBJ1-2; TRBD1 matches 8 bases. The CDR3 extends over 14 amino acids. Looked up from germline, CDR1 is SEHNR and CDR2 is FQNEAQ (reference sequence). Losses at the gene ends were 10 bases for V and 1 base for J; bases not matched to a gene: 8. The CDR3 DNA is TGTGCCACCTCAGGGGGCGCGTTTAACTATGGCTACACCTTC. It encodes CATSGGAFNYGYTF.

The chain recombines TRBV7-9 with TRBJ2-1; TRBD2 aligns across 7 bases. The germline V gene encodes CDR1 SEHNR and CDR2 FQNEAQ (reference sequence). The V segment lost 1 base and the J segment 10 bases; nucleotides outside the gene matches: 7. There are 14 residues in the CDR3. This CDR3 reads CASSLVGTNTEQFF. The CDR3 nucleotides read TGTGCCAGCAGCTTAGTGGGGACTAATACCGAGCAGTTCTTC. Combining the CDR3 with reference TRBV7-9 and TRBJ2-1 gives the whole variable domain DTGVSQNPRHKITKRGQNVTFRCDPISEHNRLYWYRQTLGQGPEFLTYFQNEAQLEKSRLLSDRFSAERPKGSFSTLEIQRTEQGDSAMYLCASSLVGTNTEQFFGPGTRLTVL.